Listed below are T cell receptor beta chains from one sample, sequenced in a study of T-cell memory formation after mild COVID-19. TCRdb re-called the 5' RACE reads through MiXCR, storing one row per CDR3 protein. The sample records around 300,000 distinct CDR3 sequences, around 15% being singletons. Sequencing was carried out using PBMCs or a T cell subset sorted from them (not recorded which). Every receptor here comes from a man between 18 and 29 years old who had mild COVID-19 (a few samples of this study predate the infection). Cell type and time point are not known. The CDR3 runs from the conserved cysteine through the conserved F or W. D genes are given only for firm matches. Clone size, where shown, is once, few, many, or a class for clones that have expanded.

clone size	D gene	V gene	J gene	CDR3 protein	CDR3 DNA
.	.	TRBV4-3	TRBJ2-6	CASSQDGSSGANVLTF	TGCGCCAGCAGCCAAGATGGAAGCTCTGGGGCCAACGTCCTGACTTTC
many	.	TRBV7-9	TRBJ2-1	CASSLGGEQFF	TGTGCCAGCAGCTTAGGGGGTGAGCAGTTCTTC
many	.	TRBV7-2	TRBJ1-2	CASSFRNRVLAASGYTF	TGTGCCAGCAGCTTCCGGAACAGGGTGCTGGCCGCCTCAGGCTACACCTTC
few	.	TRBV27	TRBJ2-3	CASSLMSASSPDTQYF	TGTGCCAGCAGTTTGATGTCGGCCAGTTCTCCAGATACGCAGTATTTT
.	TRBD1	TRBV18	TRBJ1-1	CASSPTGGREAFF	TGTGCCAGCTCACCGACAGGGGGCCGGGAAGCTTTCTTT
.	TRBD1	TRBV5-6	TRBJ2-3	CASSTGTAWFTDTQYF	TGTGCCAGCAGCACCGGGACAGCCTGGTTCACAGATACGCAGTATTTT
.	.	TRBV5-1	TRBJ1-1	CASSLLTVNTEAFF	TGCGCCAGCAGCTTGCTCACGGTGAACACTGAAGCTTTCTTT
few	TRBD1	TRBV6-5	TRBJ2-5	CASSPLGTGGFETQYF	TGTGCCAGCAGTCCTCTGGGGACAGGGGGCTTTGAGACCCAGTACTTC
few	.	TRBV28	TRBJ2-4	CASRPDIWGNDQLAKNIQYF	TGTGCCAGCAGACCCGACATCTGGGGGAATGATCAACTAGCCAAAAACATTCAGTACTTC
.	.	TRBV7-3	TRBJ2-6	CASSFSPYPPGGANVLTF	TGTGCCAGCAGCTTCTCGCCCTACCCCCCAGGTGGGGCCAACGTCCTGACTTTC
few	TRBD1	TRBV5-1	TRBJ1-6	CASSPGTGNSYNSPLHF	TGCGCCAGCAGCCCGGGGACAGGCAATTCCTATAATTCACCCCTCCACTTT
.	.	TRBV6-2/TRBV6-3	TRBJ2-2	CASSPTSLTGELFF	TGTGCCAGCAGCCCGACTAGTCTCACCGGGGAGCTGTTTTTT
.	.	TRBV27	TRBJ2-6	CASTGNGANVLTF	TGTGCCAGCACGGGGAATGGGGCCAACGTCCTGACTTTC
.	.	TRBV6-2/TRBV6-3	TRBJ1-5	CASSYLDQPQHF	TGTGCCAGCAGTTACTTGGATCAGCCCCAGCATTTT
.	.	TRBV29-1	TRBJ1-1	CSVGRGDTEAFF	TGCAGCGTGGGGAGGGGAGACACTGAAGCTTTCTTT
.	TRBD1	TRBV7-9	TRBJ1-6	CASSLQGAKESPLHF	TGTGCCAGCAGCCTACAGGGGGCGAAAGAATCACCCCTCCACTTT
many	.	TRBV7-2	TRBJ2-1	CASSRFNEQFF	TGTGCCAGCAGCCGCTTCAATGAGCAGTTCTTC
many	.	TRBV12-3/TRBV12-4	TRBJ2-1	CASRQFLGSEQFF	TGTGCCAGCCGGCAGTTTTTGGGGAGTGAGCAGTTCTTC
few	.	TRBV4-1	TRBJ2-3	CASSQRGWATDTQYF	TGCGCCAGCAGCCAGAGAGGATGGGCTACAGATACGCAGTATTTT
many	.	TRBV5-1	TRBJ2-1	CASSLVQGSVGWSFF	TGCGCCAGCAGCTTGGTTCAGGGGTCTGTTGGGTGGTCGTTCTTC
.	TRBD1	TRBV20-1	TRBJ2-5	CSARAWTGGPETQYF	TGCAGTGCTAGAGCTTGGACAGGGGGCCCAGAGACCCAGTACTTC
few	TRBD1	TRBV5-1	TRBJ1-4	CASSRYGTDNEKLFF	TGCGCCAGCAGCAGGTACGGGACAGATAATGAAAAACTGTTTTTT
few	TRBD2	TRBV5-4	TRBJ2-2	CASSLAGGSSGELFF	TGTGCCAGCAGCTTAGCGGGGGGCTCTTCCGGGGAGCTGTTTTTT
.	.	TRBV12-3/TRBV12-4	TRBJ2-2	CASSQGSGHTGELFF	TGTGCCAGCAGTCAAGGATCCGGACACACCGGGGAGCTGTTTTTT
few	TRBD2	TRBV24-1	TRBJ2-2	CATGTGGRTGELFF	TGTGCCACCGGGACGGGGGGGCGCACCGGGGAGCTGTTTTTT
.	.	TRBV7-9	TRBJ2-5	CASSPRRTARETQYF	TGTGCCAGCAGCCCGCGGCGGACAGCCCGGGAGACCCAGTACTTC
few	.	TRBV29-1	TRBJ2-7	CSFLQGGDYEQYF	TGCAGCTTTCTCCAGGGGGGGGACTACGAGCAGTACTTC
many	.	TRBV7-3	TRBJ1-2	CASSLEGLRYTF	TGTGCCAGCAGCTTAGAGGGGCTGCGCTACACCTTC
.	TRBD1	TRBV5-1	TRBJ2-7	CASSLLGQGLNEQYF	TGCGCCAGCAGCTTGTTAGGACAGGGGCTCAACGAGCAGTACTTC
few	.	TRBV5-1	TRBJ1-1	CASRYTSGTEAFF	TGCGCCAGCAGATACACCAGTGGCACTGAAGCTTTCTTT
.	.	TRBV20-1	TRBJ1-2	CSAREVSGARGYTF	TGCAGTGCTAGAGAGGTTTCCGGGGCCAGGGGCTACACCTTC
few	.	TRBV20-1	TRBJ2-2	CSARDPNGELFF	TGCAGTGCTAGAGATCCGAACGGGGAGCTGTTTTTT
few	.	TRBV4-2	TRBJ2-1	CASSPRGNAVDYNEQFF	TGTGCCAGCAGCCCGAGGGGGAACGCGGTGGACTACAATGAGCAGTTCTTC
few	.	TRBV19	TRBJ2-2	CASQILGPMGFNTGELFF	TGTGCCAGCCAAATTCTCGGGCCGATGGGGTTCAACACCGGGGAGCTGTTTTTT
.	.	TRBV10-3	TRBJ1-1	CAIRVPGNTEAFF	TGTGCCATCAGGGTCCCGGGGAACACTGAAGCTTTCTTT
few	TRBD2	TRBV7-2	TRBJ2-3	CASTSGLAGTDTQYF	TGTGCCAGCACCTCCGGACTAGCGGGAACAGATACGCAGTATTTT
few	.	TRBV5-1	TRBJ1-1	CASSSLRGANTEAFF	TGCGCCAGCAGCTCTCTGAGGGGAGCGAACACTGAAGCTTTCTTT
few	.	TRBV20-1	TRBJ2-4	CSARDGQGLDIQYF	TGCAGTGCTAGAGACGGCCAGGGATTAGACATTCAGTACTTC
.	TRBD1	TRBV27	TRBJ1-4	CASSFRTGTFQKLFF	TGTGCCAGCAGTTTCAGGACAGGGACCTTTCAGAAACTGTTTTTT
.	TRBD2	TRBV6-2/TRBV6-3	TRBJ2-3	CASRWDYTDTQYF	TGTGCCAGCAGATGGGACTACACAGATACGCAGTATTTT